This T cell receptor beta chain derives from a study of tissue T cells after allogeneic stem cell transplantation. Broader study findings: Blood and spleen captured only part of the tissue TCR repertoire.

The time point here: mouse harvest day 7 after allogeneic transplant. Tail vein injection delivered 10^7 T-cell-depleted bone marrow cells and 10^6 splenic CD5+ T cells. B6 (H2b) cells into BALB/c (H2d) mice; tissues taken at day 7 or 14. The CDR3 has 15 amino acids. The germline gives CDR1 KGHPV, CDR2 FQNQEV (reference sequence). Trimming took off 3 bases at V and 0 bases at J, with 8 bases between the two ends. Repertoires were generated with immunoSEQ multiplex PCR, while TCRdb's copy carries only in-frame clones and drops some. The table includes 4,000 to 5,000 clones, approximately 59% detected once. On this clone: Its matching antigen is unknown. Germline and genes here are mouse. The read comes to an end 1 residue before the CDR3 does, leaving the germline J gene to fill in the end.

The specimen was spleen. V gene TRBV26 combines with J gene TRBJ1-4, with D possibly TRBD1 on 5 matching bases. The receptor's source is a female BALB/c mouse given C57BL/6 T cells with graft-versus-host disease after an allogeneic hematopoietic cell transplant. The CDR3 loop reads CASSLPGLSNERLFF. The sequenced part of the CDR3 DNA is TGTGCCAGCAGTCTCCCAGGGCTTTCCAACGAAAGATTATTT. Filled out from reference TRBV26 and TRBJ1-4, the complete variable domain reads NSKVIQTPRYLVKGQGQKAKMRCIPEKGHPVVFWYQQNKNNEFKFLINFQNQEVLQQIDMTEKRFSAECPSNSPCSLEIQSSEAGDSALYLCASSLPGLSNERLFFGHGTKLSVL.